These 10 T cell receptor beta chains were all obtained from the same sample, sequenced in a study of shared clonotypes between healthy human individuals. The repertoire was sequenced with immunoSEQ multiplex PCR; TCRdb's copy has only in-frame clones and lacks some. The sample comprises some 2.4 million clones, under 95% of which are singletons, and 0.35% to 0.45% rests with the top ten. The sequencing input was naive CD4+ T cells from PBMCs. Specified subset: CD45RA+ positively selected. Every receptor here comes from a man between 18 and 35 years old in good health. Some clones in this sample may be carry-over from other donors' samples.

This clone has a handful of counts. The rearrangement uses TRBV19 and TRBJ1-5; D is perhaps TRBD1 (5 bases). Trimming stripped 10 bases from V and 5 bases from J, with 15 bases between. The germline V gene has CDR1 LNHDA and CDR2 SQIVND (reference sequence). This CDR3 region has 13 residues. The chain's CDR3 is CATKGQGYQPQHF. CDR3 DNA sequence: TGTGCCACCAAAGGGCAGGGCTATCAGCCCCAGCATTTT.

CDR3 amino acids: CASSSTLSYEQYF. The CDR3 region has the DNA TGCGCCAGCAGCTCCACTCTCTCCTACGAGCAGTACTTC. The rearrangement uses TRBV5-1 and TRBJ2-7; D gene ambiguous. Germline CDR1 reads SGHRS; CDR2 reads YFSETQ. V was pared by 3 bases and J by 0 bases, with 7 bases between. There are 13 residues in the CDR3.

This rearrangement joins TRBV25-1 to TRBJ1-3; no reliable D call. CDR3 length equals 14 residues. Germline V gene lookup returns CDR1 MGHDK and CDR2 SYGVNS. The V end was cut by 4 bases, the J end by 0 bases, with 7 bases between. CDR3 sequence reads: CASSAGVSGNTIYF. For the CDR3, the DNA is TGTGCCAGCAGTGCCGGTGTCTCTGGAAACACCATATATTTT.

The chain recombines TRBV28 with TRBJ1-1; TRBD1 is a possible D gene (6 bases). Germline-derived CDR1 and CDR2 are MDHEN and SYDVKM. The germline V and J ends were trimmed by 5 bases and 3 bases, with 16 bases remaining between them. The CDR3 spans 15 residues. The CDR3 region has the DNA TGTGCCAGCAGTGATAATACAGGGTACGACACTGAAGCTTTCTTT. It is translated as CASSDNTGYDTEAFF.

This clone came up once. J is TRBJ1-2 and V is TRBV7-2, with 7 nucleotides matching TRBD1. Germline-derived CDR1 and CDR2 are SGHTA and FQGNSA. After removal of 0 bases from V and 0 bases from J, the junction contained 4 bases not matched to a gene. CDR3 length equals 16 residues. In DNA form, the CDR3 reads TGTGCCAGCAGCTTAGCAGGGGACAGAGCTAACTATGGCTACACCTTC. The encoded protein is CASSLAGDRANYGYTF.

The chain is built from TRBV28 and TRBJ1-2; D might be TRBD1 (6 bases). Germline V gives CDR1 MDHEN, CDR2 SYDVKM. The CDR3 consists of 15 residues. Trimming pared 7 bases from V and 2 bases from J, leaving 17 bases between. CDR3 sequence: CASTYRGGVNYGYTF. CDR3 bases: TGTGCCAGCACCTACCGAGGGGGGGTCAACTATGGCTACACCTTC.

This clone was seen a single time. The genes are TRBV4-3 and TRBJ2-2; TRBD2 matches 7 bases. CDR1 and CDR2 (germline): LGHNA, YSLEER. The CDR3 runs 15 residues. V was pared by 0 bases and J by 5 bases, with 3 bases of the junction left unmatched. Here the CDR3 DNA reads TGCGCCAGCAGCCAAGATGGGCGGGGGACCGGGGAGCTGTTTTTT. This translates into CASSQDGRGTGELFF.

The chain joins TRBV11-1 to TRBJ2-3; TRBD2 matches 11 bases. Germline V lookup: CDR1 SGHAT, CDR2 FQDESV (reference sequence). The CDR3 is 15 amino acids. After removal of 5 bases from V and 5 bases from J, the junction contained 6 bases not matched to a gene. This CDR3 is CASSHGGLAVDTQYF. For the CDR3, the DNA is TGTGCCAGCAGCCACGGGGGACTAGCGGTAGATACGCAGTATTTT.

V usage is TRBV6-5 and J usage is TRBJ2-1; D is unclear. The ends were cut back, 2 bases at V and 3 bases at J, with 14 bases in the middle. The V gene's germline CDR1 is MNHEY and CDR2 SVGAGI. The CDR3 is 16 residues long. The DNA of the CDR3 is TGTGCCAGCAGTTACGAGTGGGTGGGCCACTACAATGAGCAGTTCTTC. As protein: CASSYEWVGHYNEQFF.

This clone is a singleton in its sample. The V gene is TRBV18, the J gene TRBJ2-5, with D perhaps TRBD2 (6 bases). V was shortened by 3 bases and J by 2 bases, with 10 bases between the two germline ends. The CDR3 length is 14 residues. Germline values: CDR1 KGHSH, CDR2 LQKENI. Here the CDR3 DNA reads TGTGCCAGCTCACCGGTGGGGGGTCAAGAGACCCAGTACTTC. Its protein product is CASSPVGGQETQYF.